The 3 T cell receptor beta chains below come from one sample, sequenced in a study of T cells in women clearing cervical HPV infection. Using immunoSEQ multiplex PCR, the repertoire was profiled, and TCRdb retains in-frame clones only, with some absent. The sample includes 20,000 to 25,000 clones. Sequencing was carried out using blood buffy coat. Receptors originate from a woman aged 18 to 69 with a cervical HPV16 infection that either progressed to CIN3+ or cleared (not recorded which).

With regard to this clone: Read data end 3 residues before the CDR3 end; the end is taken from the germline J gene. The chain has TRBV11-2 and TRBJ1-4; TRBD1 matches 9 bases. J lost 7 bases, V lost 3 bases, and 6 bases had no gene match. This CDR3 is 15 amino acids long. Germline V CDR1 and CDR2: SGHAT, FQNNGV. Incomplete CDR3 DNA: TGTGCCAGCAGCTTCGCCGGGACAGGGAGTGAAAAA. It translates to CASSFAGTGSEK. The CDR3 as a whole reads CASSFAGTGSEKLFF. The full variable domain, rest sourced from reference TRBV11-2 and TRBJ1-4, is EAGVAQSPRYKIIEKRQSVAFWCNPISGHATLYWYQQILGQGPKLLIQFQNNGVVDDSQLPKDRFSAERLKGVDSTLKIQPAKLEDSAVYLCASSFAGTGSEKLFFGSGTQLSVL.

Comments on this clone: The read stops 3 residues short of the end of the CDR3; the missing end is completed from the germline J gene. The chain carries TRBV5-1 and TRBJ1-1; possibly TRBD1 for D (5 bases). The CDR3 extends over 15 amino acids. CDR1 and CDR2 (germline): SGHRS, YFSETQ. Deletions cut 0 bases from V and 4 bases from J, with 13 bases between. The CDR3 is CASSLGQGLATEAFF. The sequenced part of the CDR3 DNA is TGCGCCAGCAGCTTGGGTCAGGGACTCGCCACTGAA.

With respect to this clone: The CDR3 is cut off 3 residues early in the read; its end comes from the germline J gene. The chain has TRBV5-1 and TRBJ2-5; 7 positions match TRBD2. Unmatched junction bases numbered 9, after V lost 7 bases and J lost 0 bases. Per germline, CDR1 SGHRS and CDR2 YFSETQ. This CDR3 is built from 15 residues. CDR3 region: CASRPVSGDQETQYF. CDR3 DNA (partial): TGCGCCAGCCGTCCGGTGAGCGGGGACCAAGAGACC.